The 25 T cell receptor beta chains below were found in one sample sequenced in a study of control samples from healthy donors and cancer patients. Clones were read by immunoSEQ multiplex PCR, and TCRdb kept only the in-frame ones, dropping some. The data hold 100,000 to 150,000 clones, with over 80% observed a single time. Sequencing was performed on blood. The source is a woman between 50 and 59 years old in good health.

The V call is TRBV19, the J call TRBJ2-7; TRBD2 agrees at 15 bases. From germline, CDR1 is LNHDA and CDR2 SQIVND (reference sequence). This CDR3 comprises 17 residues. The junction had 8 bases not matched to a gene; V was cut back by 3 bases and J by 5 bases. CDR3 DNA: TGTGCCAGTAGTATTGGACTAGCGGGAGGGCCGAGTCACGAGCAGTACTTC. Translation: CASSIGLAGGPSHEQYF.

The CDR3 sequence: CAIGSGGNEKLFF. The CDR3, as DNA: TGTGCCATCGGATCAGGGGGGAATGAAAAACTGTTTTTT. This sequence joins TRBV10-3 and TRBJ1-4; 7 positions match TRBD1. CDR3 length: 13 residues. J gave up 5 bases and V 8 bases, and 5 bases lay outside the gene matches. The germline CDR1 and CDR2 sequences are ENHRY and SYGVKD.

A single count supports this clone. This chain uses TRBV30 with TRBJ1-2; maybe TRBD1 (6 bases). The CDR3 contains 13 residues. Trimming removed 7 bases at V and 2 bases at J, with 14 bases between. Germline CDR1 is GTSNPN and CDR2 is SVGIG (reference sequence). The CDR3 coding sequence is TGTGCCTACCCAGCCGGGACAAACTATGGCTACACCTTC. Residues: CAYPAGTNYGYTF.

The rearrangement uses TRBV4-2 and TRBJ2-5, with 12 bases identical to TRBD2. Trimming took 3 bases from V and 10 from J; bases not matched to a gene: 9. The length of the CDR3 is 15 residues. Looked up from germline, CDR1 is LGHNA and CDR2 is YNFKEQ. The CDR3 sequence: CASSQERTSGEGQYF. The CDR3 bases are TGTGCCAGCAGCCAGGAACGGACTAGCGGGGAGGGCCAGTACTTC.

The chain is built from TRBV5-4 and TRBJ2-1; D might be TRBD1 or TRBD2, each matching 5 bases. Germline CDR1 is SGHNT and CDR2 is YYREEE (reference sequence). The CDR3 spans 15 residues. V was cut by 0 bases and J by 8 bases, with 15 bases left in between. The CDR3: CASSLEVGRDHEQFF. The CDR3 DNA sequence: TGTGCCAGCAGCTTGGAGGTCGGCAGGGACCATGAGCAGTTCTTC.

The chain has TRBV3-1 (or the pseudogene TRBV3-2) and TRBJ1-6; the match to TRBD1 covers 7 bases. Germline CDR1 and CDR2: LGHDT and YNNKEL (reference sequence). This CDR3 has 15 amino acids. J was trimmed by 6 bases and V by 3 bases; bases with no gene match: 5. The DNA for the CDR3 is TGTGCCAGCAGCCATGTGACAGGGACTAATTCACCCCTCCACTTT. This gives the protein CASSHVTGTNSPLHF.

The V and J genes are TRBV7-6 and TRBJ2-5; unclear D gene. Trimming shortened V by 5 bases and J by 5 bases, and 9 bases separated the two germline ends. This CDR3 is built from 12 residues. Germline V gives CDR1 SGHVS, CDR2 FNYEAQ. CDR3 bases: TGTGCCAGCAGCGGGGTAGTCGAGACCCAGTACTTC. Amino acid sequence: CASSGVVETQYF.

The rearrangement joins TRBV29-1 to TRBJ1-4; perhaps TRBD1 as D (6 bases). The V end was cut by 7 bases, the J end by 8 bases, with 8 bases between. Germline V gene lookup returns CDR1 SQVTM and CDR2 ANQGSEA. This CDR3 contains 10 residues. CDR3 bases: TGCAGCGCAGGACAGGAAAAACTGTTTTTT. Its translation: CSAGQEKLFF.

V is TRBV5-4 and J is TRBJ2-5, with 10 bases aligning to TRBD2. The length of the CDR3 is 16 residues. Germline CDR1 and CDR2: SGHNT and YYREEE (reference sequence). J gave up 2 bases and V 5 bases, and 9 bases lay outside the gene matches. The CDR3 sequence is CASRYSGTSVQETQYF. The CDR3 DNA is TGTGCCAGCAGATACTCCGGGACTAGCGTTCAAGAGACCCAGTACTTC.

The chain carries TRBV9 and TRBJ2-3, with D possibly TRBD2 on 7 matching bases. The germline gives CDR1 SGDLS, CDR2 YYNGEE. The CDR3 extends over 16 amino acids. V shed 5 bases and J shed 0 bases, with 16 bases lying between them. The CDR3 reads CASRDLRGGSTDTQYF. The CDR3 DNA is TGTGCCAGCAGAGACCTTAGGGGGGGAAGCACAGATACGCAGTATTTT.

This sequence joins TRBV5-6 and TRBJ1-5; TRBD1 matches 7 bases. Losses at the gene ends were 0 bases for V and 7 bases for J; bases not matched to a gene: 4. Germline V gives CDR1 SGHDT, CDR2 YYEEEE. The CDR3 extends over 14 amino acids. CDR3 residues: CASSLVGGEQPQHF. CDR3 sequence (DNA): TGTGCCAGCAGCTTGGTAGGGGGCGAACAGCCCCAGCATTTT.

V usage is TRBV13 and J usage is TRBJ1-1, with D possibly being TRBD1 (6 bases). CDR1 and CDR2 from the germline V gene are PRHDT and FYEKMQ (reference sequence). Trimming took 2 bases from V and 8 from J, leaving 9 bases between them. This CDR3 is 12 amino acids long. The CDR3 DNA sequence: TGTGCCAGCAGCTTAACAGGGATCGAAGCTTTCTTT. Translation gives CASSLTGIEAFF.

The V gene is TRBV5-1, the J gene TRBJ2-2; 10 bases are a match to TRBD1. Germline V gene data show CDR1 as SGHRS and CDR2 as YFSETQ. The CDR3 totals 15 residues. The ends lost 6 bases at V and 4 bases at J; junction bases unmatched: 6. The CDR3 sequence: CASTRQGAGTGELFF. The CDR3 coding sequence is TGCGCCAGCACCCGACAGGGGGCGGGCACCGGGGAGCTGTTTTTT.

The V call is TRBV18, the J call TRBJ1-1, with a possible D match to TRBD1 (6 bases). This CDR3 has 15 amino acids. Germline loops: CDR1 KGHSH, CDR2 LQKENI. V lost 2 bases to trimming and J lost 5 bases, with 15 bases between them. CDR3 sequence (DNA): TGTGCCAGCTCACCAACGAAACAGGGTCATACTGAAGCTTTCTTT. It yields the protein CASSPTKQGHTEAFF. Together with reference TRBV18 and TRBJ1-1, the CDR3 gives the full variable domain: NAGVMQNPRHLVRRRGQEARLRCSPMKGHSHVYWYRQLPEEGLKFMVYLQKENIIDESGMPKERFSAEFPKEGPSILRIQQVVRGDSAAYFCASSPTKQGHTEAFFGQGTRLTVV.

The chain joins TRBV15 to TRBJ2-1; no reliable D call. The V end was cut by 3 bases, the J end by 10 bases, with 19 bases between. This CDR3 contains 15 residues. In germline, CDR1 is LNHNV, CDR2 YYDKDF (reference sequence). CDR3 in amino acids: CATSRDGPATPEQFF. CDR3 DNA sequence: TGTGCCACCAGCAGGGACGGTCCAGCGACCCCCGAGCAGTTCTTC.

This clone has just a few counts. This rearrangement joins TRBV18 to TRBJ2-2; D not certain. The germline CDR1 and CDR2 sequences are KGHSH and LQKENI. V was pared by 3 bases and J by 0 bases, with 8 bases between. CDR3 length equals 15 residues. CDR3 bases: TGTGCCAGCTCACCCCCCTCAGCGAACACCGGGGAGCTGTTTTTT. Amino acids: CASSPPSANTGELFF.

This rearrangement joins TRBV5-4 to TRBJ2-1; 9 nucleotides agree with TRBD2. Germline lookup yields CDR1 SGHNT and CDR2 YYREEE (reference sequence). Trimming took 4 bases from V and 7 from J; bases not matched to a gene: 9. The CDR3 sequence is 15 residues long. CDR3 DNA: TGTGCCAGCAGCCCTGAGACTAGCGGAGGAAATGAGCAGTTCTTC. This translates into CASSPETSGGNEQFF.

The rearrangement uses TRBV6-5 and TRBJ2-7; no reliable D call. In germline, CDR1 is MNHEY, CDR2 SVGAGI. CDR3 length: 14 residues. V lost 0 bases and J 0 bases, leaving 6 bases between the germline ends. CDR3 coding DNA: TGTGCCAGCAGTTACTCGAGCTTCTCCTACGAGCAGTACTTC. Its protein is CASSYSSFSYEQYF.

This clone was counted a single time. V gene TRBV5-6 combines with J gene TRBJ2-7; D not certain. Trimming cost V 2 bases and J 2 bases, with 14 bases left between them. The CDR3 extends over 15 amino acids. Germline V gene lookup returns CDR1 SGHDT and CDR2 YYEEEE. The CDR3 reads CASSFPRTATYEQYF. CDR3 sequence (DNA): TGTGCCAGCAGCTTCCCCCGGACGGCCACCTACGAGCAGTACTTC. The full variable domain, with the rest looked up from reference TRBV5-6 and TRBJ2-7, is DAGVTQSPTHLIKTRGQQVTLRCSPKSGHDTVSWYQQALGQGPQFIFQYYEEEERQRGNFPDRFSGHQFPNYSSELNVNALLLGDSALYLCASSFPRTATYEQYFGPGTRLTVT.

This sequence joins TRBV19 and TRBJ1-2, with D possibly matching TRBD1 (5 bases). The V gene's germline CDR1 is LNHDA and CDR2 SQIVND (reference sequence). The CDR3 consists of 13 residues. Between the trimmed V and J ends, which lost 4 bases and 8 bases, there was a span of 14 bases. The CDR3 here is CASSKMGEMGYTF. The DNA for the CDR3 is TGTGCCAGTAGTAAGATGGGGGAGATGGGCTACACCTTC. Full variable domain (rest looked up from reference TRBV19 and TRBJ1-2): DGGITQSPKYLFRKEGQNVTLSCEQNLNHDAMYWYRQDPGQGLRLIYYSQIVNDFQKGDIAEGYSVSREKKESFPLTVTSAQKNPTAFYLCASSKMGEMGYTFGSGTRLTVV.

The chain couples TRBV2 to TRBJ1-2; 7 nucleotides line up with TRBD1. Trimming took 3 bases from V and 8 from J; bases not matched to a gene: 9. CDR3 length: 14 residues. CDR1 is SNHLY, CDR2 FYNNEI, per germline. CDR3 nucleotide sequence: TGTGCCAGCAGTGACCTGAGGGACAGCGGGGGCTACACCTTC. This sequence encodes CASSDLRDSGGYTF. Full variable domain (outside the CDR3, taken from reference TRBV2 and TRBJ1-2): EPEVTQTPSHQVTQMGQEVILRCVPISNHLYFYWYRQILGQKVEFLVSFYNNEISEKSEIFDDQFSVERPDGSNFTLKIRSTKLEDSAMYFCASSDLRDSGGYTFGSGTRLTVV.

The rearrangement uses TRBV9 and TRBJ1-6; TRBD1 aligns across 8 bases. The J segment lost 6 bases and the V segment lost 5 bases, leaving 7 bases of the junction unmatched. Germline V CDR1 and CDR2: SGDLS, YYNGEE. There are 15 residues in the CDR3. The DNA of the CDR3 is TGTGCCAGCAGGCCAGGGGGCGTAGGTAATTCACCCCTCCACTTT. Protein: CASRPGGVGNSPLHF.

The rearrangement links TRBV28 to TRBJ1-1, with TRBD1 matching over 8 bases. Germline V lookup: CDR1 MDHEN, CDR2 SYDVKM. The CDR3 is 15 amino acids. J lost 3 bases, V lost 2 bases, and 5 bases had no gene match. As DNA, the CDR3 is TGTGCCAGCAGTTTAAAAGGACAGGGCCACACTGAAGCTTTCTTT. Encoded protein: CASSLKGQGHTEAFF.

The rearrangement uses TRBV11-2 and TRBJ1-2; perhaps TRBD1 as D (5 bases). V was clipped by 0 bases and J by 8 bases, with 10 bases between them. Germline values: CDR1 SGHAT, CDR2 FQNNGV. The CDR3 extends over 13 amino acids. CDR3 in amino acids: CASSLEQDGGYTF. DNA for the CDR3: TGTGCCAGCAGCTTAGAACAGGACGGCGGCTACACCTTC. Full variable domain (outside the CDR3, taken from reference TRBV11-2 and TRBJ1-2): EAGVAQSPRYKIIEKRQSVAFWCNPISGHATLYWYQQILGQGPKLLIQFQNNGVVDDSQLPKDRFSAERLKGVDSTLKIQPAKLEDSAVYLCASSLEQDGGYTFGSGTRLTVV.

The DNA for the CDR3 is TGCGCCAGCAGTCGGGGGACGAGCAACTATGGCTACACCTTC. This codes for CASSRGTSNYGYTF. This chain uses TRBV5-1 with TRBJ1-2, with D perhaps matching TRBD1 (5 bases). Trimming stripped 5 bases from V and 2 bases from J, with 13 bases between. The CDR3 covers 14 residues. Germline V gene lookup returns CDR1 SGHRS and CDR2 YFSETQ.